The count of the clone carrying this TCR beta chain is one. V lost 5 bases and J 2 bases, leaving 19 bases between the germline ends. The germline V gene has CDR1 MDHEN and CDR2 SYDVKM. The CDR3 is 16 residues long. The data were taken from a study of T cell responses to AZD1222 COVID-19 vaccine. Clones were read by immunoSEQ multiplex PCR, and TCRdb kept only the in-frame ones, dropping some. The sample yields about 140,000 clones, roughly 90% seen once. V is TRBV28 and J is TRBJ2-7, with TRBD1 as a possible D gene (6 bases). This clonotype originated in an adult in good health. The specimen was peripheral blood, collected on day 0 of AZD1222 vaccination. The CDR3 region is CASSGVTGTPPYEQYF. The DNA of the CDR3 is TGTGCCAGCAGTGGGGTCACCGGGACACCACCCTACGAGCAGTACTTC.